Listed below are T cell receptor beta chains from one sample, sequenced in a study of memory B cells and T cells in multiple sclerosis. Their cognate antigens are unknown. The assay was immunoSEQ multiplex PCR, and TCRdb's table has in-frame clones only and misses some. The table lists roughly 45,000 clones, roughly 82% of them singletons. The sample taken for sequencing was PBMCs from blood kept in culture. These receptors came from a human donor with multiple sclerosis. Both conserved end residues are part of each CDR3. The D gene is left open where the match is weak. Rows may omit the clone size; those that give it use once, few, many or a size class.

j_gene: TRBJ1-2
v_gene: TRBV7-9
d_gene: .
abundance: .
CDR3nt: TGTGCCAGCAGCTTAGTGGGGCCCCACTATGGCTACACCTTC
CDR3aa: CASSLVGPHYGYTF

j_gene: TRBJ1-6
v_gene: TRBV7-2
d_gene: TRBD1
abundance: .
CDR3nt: TGTGCCAGCAGCTTACTGGGACAGGTTCTTTATAATTCACCCCTCCACTTT
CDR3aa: CASSLLGQVLYNSPLHF

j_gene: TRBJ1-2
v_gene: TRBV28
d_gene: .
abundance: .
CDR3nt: TGTGCCAGCAGTTTAGATCCAGGGACCTATGGCTACACCTTC
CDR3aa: CASSLDPGTYGYTF

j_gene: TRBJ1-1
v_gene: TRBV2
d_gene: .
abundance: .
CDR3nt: TGTGCCAGCAGTGACCTAAACAGTAGCACTGAAGCTTTCTTT
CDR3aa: CASSDLNSSTEAFF

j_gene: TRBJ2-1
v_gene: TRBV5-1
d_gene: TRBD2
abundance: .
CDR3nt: TGCGCCAGCAGCTCCCCCGGGACTAGGCATAATAATGAGCAGTTCTTC
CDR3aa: CASSSPGTRHNNEQFF

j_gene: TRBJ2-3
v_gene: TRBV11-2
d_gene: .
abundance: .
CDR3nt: TGTGCCAGCAGCTTAGGGAGGGCAGATACGCAGTATTTT
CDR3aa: CASSLGRADTQYF

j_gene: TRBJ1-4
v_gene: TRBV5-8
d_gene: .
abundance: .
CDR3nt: TGTGCCAGCAGCTTGCAATTGTCGGACTGGGGCCTCCTTAATGAAAAACTGTTTTTT
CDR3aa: CASSLQLSDWGLLNEKLFF

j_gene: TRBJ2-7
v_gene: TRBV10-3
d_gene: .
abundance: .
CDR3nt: TGTGCCATCAGTGACGGTCTAATCTACGAGCAGTACTTC
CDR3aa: CAISDGLIYEQYF

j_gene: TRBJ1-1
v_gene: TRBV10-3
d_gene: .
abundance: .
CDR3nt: TGTGCCATCAGAGCCCCAAACACTGAAGCTTTCTTT
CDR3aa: CAIRAPNTEAFF

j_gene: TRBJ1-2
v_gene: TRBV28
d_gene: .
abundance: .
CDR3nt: TGTGCCAGCAGATCCCCCCCGGTTTATGGCTACACCTTC
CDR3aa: CASRSPPVYGYTF

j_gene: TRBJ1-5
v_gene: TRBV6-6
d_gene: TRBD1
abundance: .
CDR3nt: TGTGCCAGCAGGGGGACAGGGGCCAGCAATCAGCCCCAGCATTTT
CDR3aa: CASRGTGASNQPQHF

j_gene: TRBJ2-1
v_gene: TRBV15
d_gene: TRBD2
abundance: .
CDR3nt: TGTGCCACCAGCACCCGGACTAGCTCAAATGAGCAGTTCTTC
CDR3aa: CATSTRTSSNEQFF

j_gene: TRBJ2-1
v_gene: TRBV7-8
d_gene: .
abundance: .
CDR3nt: TGTGCCAGCAGCCCTCGACGGAACTCCTACAATGAGCAGTTCTTC
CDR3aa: CASSPRRNSYNEQFF

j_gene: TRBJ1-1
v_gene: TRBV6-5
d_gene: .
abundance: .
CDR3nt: TGTGCCAGCAGTTACTTTGCCTGGAACACTGAAGCTTTCTTT
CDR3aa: CASSYFAWNTEAFF

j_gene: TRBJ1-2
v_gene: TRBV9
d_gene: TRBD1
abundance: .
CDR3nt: TGTGCCAGCAGCCAACAGGGGGCGGGTGGCTACACCTTC
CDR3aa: CASSQQGAGGYTF

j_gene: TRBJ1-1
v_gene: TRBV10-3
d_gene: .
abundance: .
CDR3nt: TGTGCCATCAGTGAGTCGGGAGGGGGAAGCACTGAAGCTTTCTTT
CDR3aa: CAISESGGGSTEAFF

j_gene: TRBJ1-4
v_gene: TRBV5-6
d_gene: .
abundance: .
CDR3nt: TGTGCCAGCAGCTTCCAGGAAGTCGGAGCTAATGAAAAACTGTTTTTT
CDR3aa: CASSFQEVGANEKLFF

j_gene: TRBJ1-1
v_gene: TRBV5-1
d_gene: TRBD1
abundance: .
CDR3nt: TGCGCCAGCAGCTTAGGACAGGAGATGATGGACACTGAAGCTTTCTTT
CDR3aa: CASSLGQEMMDTEAFF

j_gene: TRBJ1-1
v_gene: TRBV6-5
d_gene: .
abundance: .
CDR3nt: TGTGCCAGCAGTGTTAGGGACACTGAAGCTTTCTTT
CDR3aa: CASSVRDTEAFF

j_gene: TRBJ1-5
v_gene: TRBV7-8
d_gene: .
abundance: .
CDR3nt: TGTGCCAGCAGCCAAGGGCAGGATCAGCCCCAGCATTTT
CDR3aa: CASSQGQDQPQHF

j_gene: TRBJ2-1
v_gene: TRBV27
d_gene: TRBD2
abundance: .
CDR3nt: TGTGCCAGCAGCAAAACCCCCACTAGCGGGGGGGCCCGAAGTGAGCAGTTCTTC
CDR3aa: CASSKTPTSGGARSEQFF

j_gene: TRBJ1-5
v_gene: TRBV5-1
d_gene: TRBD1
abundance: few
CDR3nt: TGCGCCAGCAGCAAGACAGGGGGTAGGCAGCCCCAGCATTTT
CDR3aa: CASSKTGGRQPQHF

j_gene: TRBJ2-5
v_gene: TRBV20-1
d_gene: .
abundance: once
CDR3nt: TGCAGTGCTGAGTTCCAAGAGACCCAGTACTTC
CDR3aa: CSAEFQETQYF

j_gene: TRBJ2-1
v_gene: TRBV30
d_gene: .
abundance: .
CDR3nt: TGTGCCTGGGGGCTTGGAAGCCCCTACAATGAGCAGTTCTTC
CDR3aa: CAWGLGSPYNEQFF

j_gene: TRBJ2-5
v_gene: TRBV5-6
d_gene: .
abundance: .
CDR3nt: TGTGCCAGCAGCTTACTCCAGGGGAGTGCGGAGACCCAGTACTTC
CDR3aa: CASSLLQGSAETQYF

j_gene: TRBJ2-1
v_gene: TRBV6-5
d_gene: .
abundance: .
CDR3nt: TGTGCCAGCAGTTACTCCGGACAGACTGAGCAGTTCTTC
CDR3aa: CASSYSGQTEQFF

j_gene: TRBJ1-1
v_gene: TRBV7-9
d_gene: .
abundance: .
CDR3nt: TGTGCCAGCACCGGACTGGGGAACACTGAAGCTTTCTTT
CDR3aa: CASTGLGNTEAFF

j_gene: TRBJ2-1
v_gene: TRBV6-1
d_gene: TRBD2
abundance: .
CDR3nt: TGTGCCAGCAGTGGTCCCTCGGGGGGGTTTAATGAGCAGTTCTTC
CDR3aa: CASSGPSGGFNEQFF

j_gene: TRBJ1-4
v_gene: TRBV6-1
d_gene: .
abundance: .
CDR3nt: TGTGCCAGCAGTGGACAGGAGGGAAGTAAGCGGGGTAATGAAAAACTGTTTTTT
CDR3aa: CASSGQEGSKRGNEKLFF

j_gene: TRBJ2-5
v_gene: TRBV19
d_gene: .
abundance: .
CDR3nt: TGTGCCAGTAGTATGGGGTACCAAGAGACCCAGTACTTC
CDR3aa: CASSMGYQETQYF

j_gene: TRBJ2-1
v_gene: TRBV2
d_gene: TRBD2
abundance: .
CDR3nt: TGTGCCAGCACCCCACTAGCGGGGGGGTACAATGAGCAGTTCTTC
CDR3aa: CASTPLAGGYNEQFF

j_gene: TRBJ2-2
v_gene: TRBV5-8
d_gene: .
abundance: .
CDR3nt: TGTGCCAGCAGCTTCTATAACACCGGGGAGCTGTTTTTT
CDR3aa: CASSFYNTGELFF

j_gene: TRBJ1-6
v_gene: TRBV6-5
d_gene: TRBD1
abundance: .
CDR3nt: TGTGCCAGCAGGAGGACAGGGAATTCACCCCTCCACTTT
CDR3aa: CASRRTGNSPLHF

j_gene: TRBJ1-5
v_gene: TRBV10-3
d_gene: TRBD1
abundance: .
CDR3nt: TGTGCCATCAGCCCAGGGGGCGAAGGGAATCAGCCCCAGCATTTT
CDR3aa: CAISPGGEGNQPQHF

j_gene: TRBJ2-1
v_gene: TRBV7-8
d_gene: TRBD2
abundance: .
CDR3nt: TGTGCCAGCAGCCGACTAGCGGGGAACAATGAGCAGTTCTTC
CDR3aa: CASSRLAGNNEQFF

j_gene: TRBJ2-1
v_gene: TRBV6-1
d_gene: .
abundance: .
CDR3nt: TGTGCCAGCAGTCCAAGTTATGAGCAGTTCTTC
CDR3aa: CASSPSYEQFF

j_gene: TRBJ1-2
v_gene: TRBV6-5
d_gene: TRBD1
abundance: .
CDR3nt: TGTGCCAGCAGTTACAACAGACAGGGAGGTAGTGGCTACACCTTC
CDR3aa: CASSYNRQGGSGYTF

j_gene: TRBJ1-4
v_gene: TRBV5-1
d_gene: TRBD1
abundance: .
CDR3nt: TGCGCCAGCAGCACCACAGGGGGCTTTGCCACAACTAATGAAAAACTGTTTTTT
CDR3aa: CASSTTGGFATTNEKLFF

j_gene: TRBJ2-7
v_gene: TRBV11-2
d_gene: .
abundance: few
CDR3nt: TGTGCCAGCAGCTTAGAGACAGGTACCTTCTACGAGCAGTACTTC
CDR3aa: CASSLETGTFYEQYF

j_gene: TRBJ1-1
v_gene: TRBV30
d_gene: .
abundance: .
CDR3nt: TGTGCCTGGAAACCGGAAGAAGGCCACCCCGGGAAGGTGGAAGCTTTCTTT
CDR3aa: CAWKPEEGHPGKVEAFF

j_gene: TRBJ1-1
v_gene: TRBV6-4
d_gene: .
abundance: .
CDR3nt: TGTGCCAGCAGGAAAGGTGTGGCGCGAGAAATACCCACTGAAGCTTTCTTT
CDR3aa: CASRKGVAREIPTEAFF

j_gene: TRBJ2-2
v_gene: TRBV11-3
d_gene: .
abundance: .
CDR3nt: TGTGCCAGCAGCTTAGATCCAGTACCGTCCGGGACCGGGGAGCTGTTTTTT
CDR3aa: CASSLDPVPSGTGELFF

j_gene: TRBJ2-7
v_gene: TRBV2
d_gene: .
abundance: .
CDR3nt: TGTGCCAGCAGTGAGCAGGGTATACCCTACGAGCAGTACTTC
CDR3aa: CASSEQGIPYEQYF

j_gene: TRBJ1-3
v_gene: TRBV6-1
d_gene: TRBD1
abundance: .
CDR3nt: TGTGCCAGCAGTGAGAGGGGGCTGGGAAACACCATATATTTT
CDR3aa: CASSERGLGNTIYF

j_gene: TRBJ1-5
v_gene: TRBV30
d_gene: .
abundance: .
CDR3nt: TGTGCCTGGGGGGGACCAGCTAGCAATCAGCCCCAGCATTTT
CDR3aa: CAWGGPASNQPQHF

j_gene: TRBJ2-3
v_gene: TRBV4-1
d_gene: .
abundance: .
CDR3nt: TGCGCCAGCAGATTCCTAGGGGGTAAGGGTTCTAGCACAGATACGCAGTATTTT
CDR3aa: CASRFLGGKGSSTDTQYF

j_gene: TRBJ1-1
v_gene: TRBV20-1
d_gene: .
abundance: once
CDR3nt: TGCAGAGTGCTCCGAGAAGCTTTCTTT
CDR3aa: CRVLREAFF

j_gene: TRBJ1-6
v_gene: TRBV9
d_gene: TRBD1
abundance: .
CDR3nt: TGTGCCAGCAGCCCAGAGGGACAGCCGAATTCACCCCTCCACTTT
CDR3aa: CASSPEGQPNSPLHF

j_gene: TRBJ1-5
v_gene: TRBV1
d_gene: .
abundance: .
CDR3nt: TGCACCAGCAGCCACGCTCATCCAGCTTCTGACAATCAGCCCCAGCATTTT
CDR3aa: CTSSHAHPASDNQPQHF

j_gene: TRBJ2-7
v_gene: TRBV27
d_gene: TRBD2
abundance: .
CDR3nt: TGTGCCAGCAGTTTTCGGGAGGGGGCCTACGAGCAGTACTTC
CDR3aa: CASSFREGAYEQYF

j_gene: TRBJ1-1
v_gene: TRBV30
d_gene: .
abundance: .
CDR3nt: TGTGCCTGGAAAAGAGACACTGAAGCTTTCTTT
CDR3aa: CAWKRDTEAFF

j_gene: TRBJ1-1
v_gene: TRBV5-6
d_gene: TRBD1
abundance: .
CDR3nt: TGTGCCAGCAGCTTGGTGGAAGGGGGCGGAGCTTTCTTT
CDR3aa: CASSLVEGGGAFF

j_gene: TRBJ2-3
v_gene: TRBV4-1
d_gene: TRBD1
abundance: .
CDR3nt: TGCGCCAGCAGCGTCCGGACAGGTGGAAAAGATACGCAGTATTTT
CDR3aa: CASSVRTGGKDTQYF

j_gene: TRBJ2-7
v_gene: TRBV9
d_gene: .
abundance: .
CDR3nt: TGTGCCAGCAGCGCCTCAAGGGGCGAGCAGTACTTC
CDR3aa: CASSASRGEQYF

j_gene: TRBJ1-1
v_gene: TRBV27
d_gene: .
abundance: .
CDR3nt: TGTGCCAGCAGTTCAGTATTTCGGCGTGACACTGAAGCTTTCTTT
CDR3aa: CASSSVFRRDTEAFF

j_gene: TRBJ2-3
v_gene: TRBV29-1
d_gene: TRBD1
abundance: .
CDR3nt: TGCAGCGTGGACAGGGGGCTAACAGATACGCAGTATTTT
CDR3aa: CSVDRGLTDTQYF

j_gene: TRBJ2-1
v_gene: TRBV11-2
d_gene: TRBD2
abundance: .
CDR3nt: TGTGCCAGCAGGTTAAGGGGAGGGTTGGGGTCCTACAATGAGCAGTTCTTC
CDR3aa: CASRLRGGLGSYNEQFF

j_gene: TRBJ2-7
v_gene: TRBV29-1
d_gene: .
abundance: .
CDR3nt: TGCAGCGTTGAGCGCGGGTCCGGCTCCTACGAGCAGTACTTC
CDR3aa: CSVERGSGSYEQYF

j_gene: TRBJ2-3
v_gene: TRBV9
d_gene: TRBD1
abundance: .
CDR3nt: TGTGCCAGCAGCGTAGGGCCCCAGGGGGCCGATACGCAGTATTTT
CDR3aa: CASSVGPQGADTQYF

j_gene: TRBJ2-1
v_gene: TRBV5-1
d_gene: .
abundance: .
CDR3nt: TGCGCCAGCAGTCCCTACGGGGGGCACTCCTACAATGAGCAGTTCTTC
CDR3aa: CASSPYGGHSYNEQFF